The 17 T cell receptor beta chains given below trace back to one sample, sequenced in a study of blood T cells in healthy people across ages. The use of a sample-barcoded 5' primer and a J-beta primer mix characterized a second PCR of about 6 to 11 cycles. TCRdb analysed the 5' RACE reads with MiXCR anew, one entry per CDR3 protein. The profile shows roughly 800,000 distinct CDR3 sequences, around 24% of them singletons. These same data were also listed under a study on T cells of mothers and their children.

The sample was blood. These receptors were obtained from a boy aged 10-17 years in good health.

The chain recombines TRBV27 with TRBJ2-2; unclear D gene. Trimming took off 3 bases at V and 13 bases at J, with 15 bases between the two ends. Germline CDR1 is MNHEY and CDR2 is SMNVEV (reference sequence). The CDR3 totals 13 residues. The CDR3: CASSFNPSWALFF. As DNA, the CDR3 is TGTGCCAGCAGTTTTAACCCTTCGTGGGCGCTGTTTTTT.

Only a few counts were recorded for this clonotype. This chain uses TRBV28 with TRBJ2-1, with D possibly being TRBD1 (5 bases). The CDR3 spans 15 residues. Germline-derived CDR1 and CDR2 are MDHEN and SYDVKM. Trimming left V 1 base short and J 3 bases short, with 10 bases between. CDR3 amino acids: CASSLSRVDYNEQFF. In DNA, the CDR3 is TGTGCCAGCAGTTTATCCAGGGTTGACTACAATGAGCAGTTCTTC.

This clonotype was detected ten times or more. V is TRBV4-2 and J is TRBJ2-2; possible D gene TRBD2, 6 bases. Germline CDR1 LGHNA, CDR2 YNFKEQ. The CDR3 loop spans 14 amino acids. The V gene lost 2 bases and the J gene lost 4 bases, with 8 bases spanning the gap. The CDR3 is CASSQLASTGELFF. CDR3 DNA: TGTGCCAGCAGCCAACTAGCGAGCACCGGGGAGCTGTTTTTT.

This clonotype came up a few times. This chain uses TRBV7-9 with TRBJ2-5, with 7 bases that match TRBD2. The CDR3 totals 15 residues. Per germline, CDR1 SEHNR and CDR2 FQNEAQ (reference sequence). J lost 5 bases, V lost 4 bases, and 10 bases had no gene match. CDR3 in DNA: TGTGCCAGCAGCTCAGCGACTAGCTCCCGTGAGACCCAGTACTTC. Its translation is CASSSATSSRETQYF.

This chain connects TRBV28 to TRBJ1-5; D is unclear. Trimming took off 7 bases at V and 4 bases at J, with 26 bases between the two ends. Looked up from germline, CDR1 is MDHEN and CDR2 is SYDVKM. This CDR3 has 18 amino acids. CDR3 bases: TGTGCCAGCACCCAGGTTGCGCCCCTAAAAAAAAGGAATCAGCCCCAGCATTTT. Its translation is CASTQVAPLKKRNQPQHF.

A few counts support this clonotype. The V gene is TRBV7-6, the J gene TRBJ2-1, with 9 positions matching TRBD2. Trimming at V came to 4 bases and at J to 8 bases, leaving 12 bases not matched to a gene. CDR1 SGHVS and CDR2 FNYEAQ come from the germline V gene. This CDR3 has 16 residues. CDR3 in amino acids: CASSSVVGRGGHEQFF. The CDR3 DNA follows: TGTGCCAGCAGCTCCGTGGTGGGGCGGGGGGGTCATGAGCAGTTCTTC.

The CDR3 coding sequence is TGTGCCAGCAGCCGTTCATATGAAGCTTTCTTT. This gives the protein CASSRSYEAFF. V is TRBV7-2 and J is TRBJ1-1; D gene ambiguous. This CDR3 comprises 11 residues. Germline V CDR1 and CDR2: SGHTA, FQGNSA. V lost 5 bases to trimming and J lost 7 bases, with 8 bases between them.

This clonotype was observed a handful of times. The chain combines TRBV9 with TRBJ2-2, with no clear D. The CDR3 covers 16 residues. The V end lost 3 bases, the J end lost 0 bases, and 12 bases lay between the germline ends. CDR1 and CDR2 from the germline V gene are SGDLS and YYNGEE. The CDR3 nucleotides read TGTGCCAGCAGCGCTAGTGCTGCCTCGAACACCGGGGAGCTGTTTTTT. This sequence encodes CASSASAASNTGELFF.

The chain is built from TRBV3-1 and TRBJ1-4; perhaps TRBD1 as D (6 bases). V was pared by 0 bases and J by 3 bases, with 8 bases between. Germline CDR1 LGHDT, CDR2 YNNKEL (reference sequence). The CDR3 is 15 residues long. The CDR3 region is CASSQDAGANEKLFF. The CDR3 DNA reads TGTGCCAGCAGCCAAGACGCAGGGGCTAATGAAAAACTGTTTTTT.

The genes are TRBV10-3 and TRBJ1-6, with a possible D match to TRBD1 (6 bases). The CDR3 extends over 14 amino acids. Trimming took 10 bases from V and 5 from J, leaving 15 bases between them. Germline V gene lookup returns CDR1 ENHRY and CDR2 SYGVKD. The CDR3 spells CATRGRGDNSPLHF. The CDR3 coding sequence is TGTGCCACCAGGGGTCGAGGGGATAATTCACCCCTCCACTTT.

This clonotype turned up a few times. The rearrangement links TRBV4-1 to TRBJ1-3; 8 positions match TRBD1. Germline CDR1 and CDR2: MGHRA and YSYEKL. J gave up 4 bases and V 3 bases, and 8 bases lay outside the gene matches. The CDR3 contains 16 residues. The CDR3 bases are TGCGCCAGCAGCCACCGCGGCCGGGACAGGGGAAACACCATATATTTT. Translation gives CASSHRGRDRGNTIYF.

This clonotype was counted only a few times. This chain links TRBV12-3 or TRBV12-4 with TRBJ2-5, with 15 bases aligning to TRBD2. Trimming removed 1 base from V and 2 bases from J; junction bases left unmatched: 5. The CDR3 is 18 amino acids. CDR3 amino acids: CASSLVGLAGGRQETQYF. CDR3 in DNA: TGTGCCAGCAGTTTAGTAGGACTAGCGGGGGGGAGACAAGAGACCCAGTACTTC.

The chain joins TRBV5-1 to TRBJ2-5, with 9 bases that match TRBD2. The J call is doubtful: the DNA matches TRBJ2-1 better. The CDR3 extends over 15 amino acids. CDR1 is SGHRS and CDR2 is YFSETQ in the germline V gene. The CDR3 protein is CASSYQRGAYNEQFF. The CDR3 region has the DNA TGCGCCAGCAGTTATCAGCGGGGGGCGTACAATGAGCAGTTCTTC.

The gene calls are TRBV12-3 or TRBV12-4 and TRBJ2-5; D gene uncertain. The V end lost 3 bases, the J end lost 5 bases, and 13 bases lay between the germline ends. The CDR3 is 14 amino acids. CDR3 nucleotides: TGTGCCAGCAGTTTTTCGAGTTATGGGGAGACCCAGTACTTC. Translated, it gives CASSFSSYGETQYF.

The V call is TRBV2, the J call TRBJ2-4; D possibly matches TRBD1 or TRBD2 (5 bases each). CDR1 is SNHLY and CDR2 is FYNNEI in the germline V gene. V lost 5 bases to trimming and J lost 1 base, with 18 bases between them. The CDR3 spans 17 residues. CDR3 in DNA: TGTGCCAGCAGTCTTGTCGAGGGACCTGGGGCCAAAAACATTCAGTACTTC. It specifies CASSLVEGPGAKNIQYF. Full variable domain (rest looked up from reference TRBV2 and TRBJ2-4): EPEVTQTPSHQVTQMGQEVILRCVPISNHLYFYWYRQILGQKVEFLVSFYNNEISEKSEIFDDQFSVERPDGSNFTLKIRSTKLEDSAMYFCASSLVEGPGAKNIQYFGAGTRLSVL.

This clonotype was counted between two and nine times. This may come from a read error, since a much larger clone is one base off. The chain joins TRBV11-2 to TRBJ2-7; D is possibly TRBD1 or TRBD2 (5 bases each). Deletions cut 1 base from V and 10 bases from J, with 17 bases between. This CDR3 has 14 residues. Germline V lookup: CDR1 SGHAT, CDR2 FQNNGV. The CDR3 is CASSLVTGGENQYF. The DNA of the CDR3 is TGTGCCAGCAGCTTAGTTACAGGAGGCGAGAACCAGTACTTC.

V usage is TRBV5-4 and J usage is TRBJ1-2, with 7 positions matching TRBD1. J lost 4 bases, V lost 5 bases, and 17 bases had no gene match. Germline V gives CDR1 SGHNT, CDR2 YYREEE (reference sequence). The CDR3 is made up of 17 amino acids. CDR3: CASSNQATGVGAYGYTF. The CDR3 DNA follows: TGTGCCAGCAGTAATCAAGCTACAGGGGTGGGCGCCTATGGCTACACCTTC. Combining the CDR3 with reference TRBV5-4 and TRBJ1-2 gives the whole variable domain ETGVTQSPTHLIKTRGQQVTLRCSSQSGHNTVSWYQQALGQGPQFIFQYYREEENGRGNFPPRFSGLQFPNYSSELNVNALELDDSALYLCASSNQATGVGAYGYTFGSGTRLTVV.